Shown below are 7 T cell receptor beta chains from a single sample sequenced in a study of cytomegalovirus exposure and HLA in healthy donors. 60 Vbeta and 13 Jbeta primers were used in PCR. Repertoires were generated with immunoSEQ multiplex PCR, while TCRdb's copy carries only in-frame clones and drops some. The table lists roughly 150,000 clones, more than 75% of them singletons. Sequenced input: PBMCs. The receptors originated from a woman between 40 and 55 years old in good health and CMV-seronegative.

A few counts support this clone. The rearrangement uses TRBV7-6 and TRBJ2-7; TRBD1 might be the D (6 bases). Per the germline V gene, CDR1 is SGHVS and CDR2 is FNYEAQ. The CDR3 has 16 amino acids. V gave up 3 bases and J gave up 4 bases, with 19 bases separating them. CDR3 amino acids: CASSLVRGGGSYEQYF. As DNA, the CDR3 is TGTGCCAGCAGCTTGGTGAGAGGGGGTGGTTCTTACGAGCAGTACTTC.

The chain couples TRBV30 to TRBJ2-4; TRBD1 aligns across 10 bases. The CDR3 is 16 amino acids. Per the germline V gene, CDR1 is GTSNPN and CDR2 is SVGIG (reference sequence). J lost 6 bases, V lost 2 bases, and 10 bases had no gene match. In DNA, the CDR3 is TGTGCCTGGAGTAGTAAGACAGGGGGCAATGGAAACATTCAGTACTTC. Its translation is CAWSSKTGGNGNIQYF.

V and J are TRBV4-2 and TRBJ1-1, with TRBD1 matching 8 bases. Germline trimming cut 4 bases from V and 1 base from J; bases unmatched to any gene: 8. The CDR3 runs to 16 residues. Germline assignment: CDR1 LGHNA and CDR2 YNFKEQ. This CDR3 is CASSRGTGRENTEAFF. CDR3 nucleotide sequence: TGTGCCAGCAGCCGGGGGACAGGCAGGGAGAACACTGAAGCTTTCTTT.

This chain joins TRBV2 and TRBJ2-7, with 8 bases matching TRBD1. The J segment lost 6 bases and the V segment lost 4 bases, leaving 5 bases of the junction unmatched. The CDR3 length is 13 residues. Germline CDR1 reads SNHLY; CDR2 reads FYNNEI. The CDR3 nucleotides are TGTGCCAGCAGTGCGACAGGGGAGCTCGAGCAGTACTTC. This sequence encodes CASSATGELEQYF. The entire variable domain, with the rest obtained from reference TRBV2 and TRBJ2-7, is as follows: EPEVTQTPSHQVTQMGQEVILRCVPISNHLYFYWYRQILGQKVEFLVSFYNNEISEKSEIFDDQFSVERPDGSNFTLKIRSTKLEDSAMYFCASSATGELEQYFGPGTRLTVT.

The chain employs TRBV6-1 and TRBJ1-3; tentatively, D is TRBD1 (5 bases). The CDR3 is made up of 14 amino acids. Trimming pared 8 bases from V and 4 bases from J, leaving 15 bases between. CDR1 and CDR2 from the germline V gene are MNHNS and SASEGT. The CDR3 nucleotides are TGTGCCAGCTCGAGGGAGGGGAAGGGAAACACCATATATTTT. Residues: CASSREGKGNTIYF.

The V and J genes are TRBV4-1 and TRBJ2-3; D may be TRBD1 (6 bases). Between the trimmed V and J ends, which lost 1 base and 9 bases, there was a span of 11 bases. In germline, CDR1 is MGHRA, CDR2 YSYEKL. CDR3 length: 13 amino acids. Written as DNA, the CDR3 is TGCGCCAGCAGCCAAGTGGGGGCTGGGACGCAGTATTTT. This codes for CASSQVGAGTQYF.

CDR3 nucleotides: TGTGCCTGGAGAGGAGCCTCTACCCTCCACTTT. It encodes CAWRGASTLHF. This chain links TRBV30 with TRBJ1-6; D unclear. The germline V and J ends were trimmed by 3 bases and 14 bases, with 11 bases remaining between them. Germline V gives CDR1 GTSNPN, CDR2 SVGIG (reference sequence). The CDR3 is 11 amino acids.